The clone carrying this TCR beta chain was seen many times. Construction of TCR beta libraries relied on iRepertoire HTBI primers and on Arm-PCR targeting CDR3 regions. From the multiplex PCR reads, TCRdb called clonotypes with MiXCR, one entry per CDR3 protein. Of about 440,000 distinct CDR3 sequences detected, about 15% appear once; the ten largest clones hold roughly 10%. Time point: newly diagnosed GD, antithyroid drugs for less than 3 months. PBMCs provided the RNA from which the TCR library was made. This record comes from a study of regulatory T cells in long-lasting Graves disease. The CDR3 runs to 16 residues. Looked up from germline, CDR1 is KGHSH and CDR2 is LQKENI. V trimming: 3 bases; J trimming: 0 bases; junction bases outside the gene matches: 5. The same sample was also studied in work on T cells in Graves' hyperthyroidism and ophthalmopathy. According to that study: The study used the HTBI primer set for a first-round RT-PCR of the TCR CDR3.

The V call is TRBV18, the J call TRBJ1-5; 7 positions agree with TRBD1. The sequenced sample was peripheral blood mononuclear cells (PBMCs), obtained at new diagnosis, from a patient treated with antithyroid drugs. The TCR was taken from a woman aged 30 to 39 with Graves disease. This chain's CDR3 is CASSPDREYSNQPQHF. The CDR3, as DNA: TGTGCCAGCTCACCCGACAGGGAATATAGCAATCAGCCCCAGCATTTT.